The clone carrying this T cell receptor beta chain was counted a few times. The length of the CDR3 is 13 residues. Germline V gene data show CDR1 as LNHDA and CDR2 as SQIVND (reference sequence). V was clipped by 9 bases and J by 4 bases, with 15 bases between them. The data are from a study of blood T cell repertoires in COVID-19. Across the whole study: Sites across the United States, Italy and Spain contributed samples from acute and convalescent COVID-19. In each case, the material was cDNA or gDNA derived from T cells, B-cell-depleted T cells, or PBMCs.

In the original analysis: Estimation of nucleated cell counts was performed using reference gene primer amplification. Using immunoSEQ multiplex PCR, the repertoire was profiled, and TCRdb retains in-frame clones only, with some absent. V, J and clone size derive from that table, while D and trimming were established from the DNA sequence. The profile covers over 85,000 clones, with more than 70% appearing a single time and 24% taken by the ten largest. Sequencing was performed on peripheral blood. This rearrangement joins TRBV19 to TRBJ1-2; D is ambiguous. The TCR sequence derives from a man aged 70-80 years with acute or convalescent COVID-19. The CDR3 reads CASLEGIIYGYTF. CDR3 coding DNA: TGTGCCAGCCTAGAGGGTATTATCTATGGCTACACCTTC.